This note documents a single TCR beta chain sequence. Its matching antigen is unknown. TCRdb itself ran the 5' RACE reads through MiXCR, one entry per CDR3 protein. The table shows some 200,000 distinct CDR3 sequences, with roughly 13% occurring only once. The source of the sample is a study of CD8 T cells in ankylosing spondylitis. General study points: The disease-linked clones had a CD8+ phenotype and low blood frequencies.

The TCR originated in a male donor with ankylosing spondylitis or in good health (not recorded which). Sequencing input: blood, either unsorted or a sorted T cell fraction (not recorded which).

CDR3 loop: CASSPGGGPYNEQFF. CDR3 sequence (DNA): TGCGCCAGCAGCCCGGGCGGGGGGCCCTACAATGAGCAGTTCTTC. The chain combines TRBV5-1 with TRBJ2-1, with 8 positions matching TRBD2. Per the germline V gene, CDR1 is SGHRS and CDR2 is YFSETQ. CDR3 size: 15 residues. Unmatched junction bases numbered 5, after V lost 4 bases and J lost 2 bases. Supplemented by reference TRBV5-1 and TRBJ2-1, the full variable domain reads KAGVTQTPRYLIKTRGQQVTLSCSPISGHRSVSWYQQTPGQGLQFLFEYFSETQRNKGNFPGRFSGRQFSNSRSEMNVSTLELGDSALYLCASSPGGGPYNEQFFGPGTRLTVL.